A single sample is the source of the 23 T cell receptor beta chains below, sequenced in a study of shared T cell receptors in the human thymus. The repertoire was sequenced with immunoSEQ multiplex PCR; TCRdb's copy has only in-frame clones and lacks some. The sample comprises about 730,000 clones, approximately 83% of which are singletons, and 0.008% to 0.011% rests with the top ten. The same sample was also studied in work on human thymus T cells.

The sequenced sample was thymocytes. The receptors originated from a girl under two years old with a congenital heart defect.

This chain links TRBV5-5 with TRBJ1-1, with 8 bases identical to TRBD1. Germline V lookup: CDR1 SGHKS, CDR2 YYEKEE (reference sequence). This CDR3 comprises 16 residues. V lost 1 base, J lost 0 bases, and 5 bases stayed unmatched. CDR3 sequence (DNA): TGTGCCAGCAGCTTGAAGCCAGGGGGCTTGAACACTGAAGCTTTCTTT. The encoded protein is CASSLKPGGLNTEAFF.

The V gene is TRBV11-2, the J gene TRBJ1-4; D unresolved. CDR3 length: 14 amino acids. V gave up 5 bases and J gave up 0 bases, with 7 bases separating them. Germline CDR1 SGHAT, CDR2 FQNNGV. The CDR3 DNA reads TGTGCCAGCAGCCGAAACACAACTAATGAAAAACTGTTTTTT. This translates into CASSRNTTNEKLFF. Full variable domain (rest looked up from reference TRBV11-2 and TRBJ1-4): EAGVAQSPRYKIIEKRQSVAFWCNPISGHATLYWYQQILGQGPKLLIQFQNNGVVDDSQLPKDRFSAERLKGVDSTLKIQPAKLEDSAVYLCASSRNTTNEKLFFGSGTQLSVL.

This clone came up once. The gene calls are TRBV27 and TRBJ2-1, with a possible D match to TRBD2 (5 bases). The CDR3 spans 15 residues. Per the germline V gene, CDR1 is MNHEY and CDR2 is SMNVEV (reference sequence). Trimming removed 1 base at V and 7 bases at J, with 14 bases between. CDR3 amino acids: CASSLFRGSANEQFF. The CDR3 region has the DNA TGTGCCAGCAGTTTATTCCGGGGATCGGCAAATGAGCAGTTCTTC.

The table lists this clone with a count of one. The genes are TRBV30 and TRBJ2-5; 10 bases are shared with TRBD2. Looked up from germline, CDR1 is GTSNPN and CDR2 is SVGIG (reference sequence). V trimming: 5 bases; J trimming: 2 bases; junction bases outside the gene matches: 8. CDR3 length equals 15 residues. The CDR3 loop reads CAWGTSARLQETQYF. DNA for the CDR3: TGTGCCTGGGGGACTAGCGCACGATTACAAGAGACCCAGTACTTC.

The V and J genes are TRBV5-1 and TRBJ2-4, with 11 nucleotides matching TRBD1. Looked up from germline, CDR1 is SGHRS and CDR2 is YFSETQ. This CDR3 region has 15 residues. V gave up 4 bases and J gave up 1 base; unmatched junction bases: 1. In nucleotides, the CDR3 is TGCGCCAGCAGCCGGGACAGGGGGGCCAAAAACATTCAGTACTTC. Translating gives CASSRDRGAKNIQYF.

Only a few counts were recorded for this clone. The chain links TRBV6-1 to TRBJ1-1; 9 bases line up with TRBD1. V gave up 2 bases and J gave up 5 bases; unmatched junction bases: 12. The CDR3 consists of 17 residues. The germline CDR1 and CDR2 sequences are MNHNS and SASEGT. The CDR3 is CASSETDRGDRGTEAFF. Written as DNA, the CDR3 is TGTGCCAGCAGTGAAACGGACAGGGGCGATAGGGGGACTGAAGCTTTCTTT.

J is TRBJ2-7 and V is TRBV11-2; 7 positions match TRBD1. CDR1 is SGHAT and CDR2 is FQNNGV in the germline V gene. Trimming took 1 base from V and 3 from J; bases not matched to a gene: 6. There are 15 residues in the CDR3. The CDR3 DNA is TGTGCCAGCAGCTTAGTGACAGGGTTCTACTACGAGCAGTACTTC. This codes for CASSLVTGFYYEQYF.

The V call is TRBV2, the J call TRBJ2-5; TRBD2 agrees at 10 bases. The germline V gene encodes CDR1 SNHLY and CDR2 FYNNEI. The CDR3 loop spans 16 amino acids. J was trimmed by 1 base and V by 4 bases; bases with no gene match: 6. The CDR3 DNA reads as TGTGCCAGCAGTGCTAACACTAGCGGGATCCAAGAGACCCAGTACTTC. It specifies CASSANTSGIQETQYF.

This chain connects TRBV7-9 to TRBJ2-1, with 7 bases that match TRBD1. CDR1 SEHNR and CDR2 FQNEAQ come from the germline V gene (reference sequence). This CDR3 has 13 amino acids. V was clipped by 5 bases and J by 7 bases; unmatched bases: 5. In DNA, the CDR3 is TGTGCCAGCAGCCCACCACAGGGGAATGAGCAGTTCTTC. The encoded protein is CASSPPQGNEQFF.

This chain uses TRBV4-3 with TRBJ2-1, with a possible D match to TRBD2 (5 bases). From germline, CDR1 is LGHNA and CDR2 YSLEER. The CDR3 spans 15 residues. V lost 2 bases and J lost 1, with 9 bases in between. The CDR3 DNA is TGCGCCAGCAGCCAAAGAACTAGTTCCTACAATGAGCAGTTCTTC. It translates to CASSQRTSSYNEQFF.

The table lists this clone with a count of one. The chain couples TRBV27 to TRBJ1-2; possibly TRBD1 for D (5 bases). This CDR3 comprises 16 residues. Germline V gives CDR1 MNHEY, CDR2 SMNVEV (reference sequence). V lost 3 bases, J lost 4 bases, and 18 bases lay in between. CDR3 DNA: TGTGCCAGCAGTTTTTGGCCCCAGGGCCGCCTCTATGGCTACACCTTC. It encodes CASSFWPQGRLYGYTF.

The chain employs TRBV4-2 and TRBJ1-3; 7 nucleotides match TRBD1. V was clipped by 1 base and J by 4 bases; unmatched bases: 13. Germline lookup yields CDR1 LGHNA and CDR2 YNFKEQ. The CDR3 has 18 residues. This chain's CDR3 is CASSQVWRRDRLGNTIYF. The CDR3 DNA reads TGTGCCAGCAGCCAAGTGTGGAGGAGGGACAGACTAGGAAACACCATATATTTT.

The chain employs TRBV27 and TRBJ2-1; TRBD1 is a possible D gene (6 bases). Trimming removed 5 bases at V and 10 bases at J, with 15 bases between. CDR3 length: 13 residues. Per the germline V gene, CDR1 is MNHEY and CDR2 is SMNVEV (reference sequence). The CDR3 loop reads CASSPTGYREQFF. The CDR3 region has the DNA TGTGCCAGCAGTCCAACAGGGTACCGAGAGCAGTTCTTC.

This rearrangement joins TRBV7-2 to TRBJ2-3; weak D call: TRBD2 (5 bases). The CDR3 runs to 14 residues. V lost 3 bases and J lost 4, with 11 bases in between. Germline V gene data show CDR1 as SGHTA and CDR2 as FQGNSA. CDR3 amino acids: CASSFTRESDTQYF. CDR3 DNA sequence: TGTGCCAGCAGCTTTACTAGGGAGTCAGATACGCAGTATTTT.

This rearrangement joins TRBV19 to TRBJ1-1, with 10 bases lining up with TRBD1. Germline CDR1 and CDR2: LNHDA and SQIVND (reference sequence). The trim removed 4 bases at V and 8 bases at J, leaving 10 bases unmatched. The CDR3 length is 15 residues. CDR3 nucleotide sequence: TGTGCCAGTAGTAGGGACAGGGGAAAAGGAGTGGAAGCTTTCTTT. Translation: CASSRDRGKGVEAFF.

The rearrangement links TRBV6-1 to TRBJ2-5; 7 positions match TRBD1. Losses at the gene ends were 7 bases for V and 2 bases for J; bases not matched to a gene: 7. Germline CDR1 MNHNS, CDR2 SASEGT. The CDR3 loop spans 14 amino acids. CDR3 region: CASKVQGTQETQYF. The CDR3 DNA follows: TGTGCCAGCAAGGTACAGGGGACACAAGAGACCCAGTACTTC.

The chain recombines TRBV6-1 with TRBJ2-5, with TRBD1 matching 9 bases. V gave up 10 bases and J gave up 5 bases; unmatched junction bases: 14. This CDR3 has 15 amino acids. Germline lookup yields CDR1 MNHNS and CDR2 SASEGT. The CDR3: CATSRGQGDKETQYF. CDR3 in DNA: TGTGCCACCTCCCGGGGACAGGGAGATAAGGAGACCCAGTACTTC.

The CDR3 region is CATSRPAPTLVDRGHQADTQYF. In DNA, the CDR3 is TGTGCCACCAGCAGACCGGCTCCTACCCTCGTGGACAGGGGGCATCAGGCTGATACGCAGTATTTT. V is TRBV15 and J is TRBJ2-3; 11 bases are shared with TRBD1. CDR3 length: 22 residues. The ends lost 2 bases at V and 6 bases at J; junction bases unmatched: 25. The germline V gene has CDR1 LNHNV and CDR2 YYDKDF (reference sequence). The variable domain in full, completed from reference TRBV15 and TRBJ2-3, reads DAMVIQNPRYQVTQFGKPVTLSCSQTLNHNVMYWYQQKSSQAPKLLFHYYDKDFNNEADTPDNFQSRRPNTSFCFLDIRSPGLGDTAMYLCATSRPAPTLVDRGHQADTQYFGPGTRLTVL.

The gene calls are TRBV2 and TRBJ1-2; 7 bases are a match to TRBD1. J lost 7 bases, V lost 6 bases, and 11 bases had no gene match. The germline V gene has CDR1 SNHLY and CDR2 FYNNEI. This CDR3 comprises 14 residues. The CDR3 is CASSTANRGGGYTF. The DNA of the CDR3 is TGTGCCAGCAGCACCGCGAACAGGGGTGGTGGCTACACCTTC.

This clone was observed a single time. The chain carries TRBV4-3 and TRBJ2-3; 8 bases fit TRBD2. Germline V CDR1 and CDR2: LGHNA, YSLEER. V lost 1 base and J lost 4; bases outside the gene matches: 7. This CDR3 comprises 16 residues. CDR3 bases: TGCGCCAGCAGCCAAGCGCAAGCGGGGGACCCAGATACGCAGTATTTT. Translation gives CASSQAQAGDPDTQYF.

This clone was counted between two and nine times. The V gene is TRBV11-2, the J gene TRBJ1-1, with 7 positions matching TRBD1. The CDR3 spans 15 residues. The V and J ends lost 1 base and 1 base, in that order; junction bases with no gene match: 3. CDR1 and CDR2 from the germline V gene are SGHAT and FQNNGV. DNA of the CDR3: TGTGCCAGCAGCTTAGTAGGGGGCGGGAACACTGAAGCTTTCTTT. Translated: CASSLVGGGNTEAFF.

This clone was detected only once. V and J are TRBV6-4 and TRBJ1-4, with 7 bases fitting TRBD1. The CDR3 sequence is 20 residues long. The germline V gene encodes CDR1 MRHNA and CDR2 SNTAGT. J was trimmed by 7 bases and V by 3 bases; bases with no gene match: 23. Here the CDR3 reads CASSERWDSGKFGVIEKLFF. CDR3 coding DNA: TGTGCCAGCAGTGAAAGGTGGGACAGTGGAAAATTTGGCGTAATTGAAAAACTGTTTTTT.

The chain recombines TRBV15 with TRBJ1-2; D uncertain. Trimming shortened V by 1 base and J by 8 bases, and 11 bases separated the two germline ends. CDR3 length equals 13 residues. CDR1 is LNHNV, CDR2 YYDKDF, per germline (reference sequence). The CDR3: CATSRVNVSGYTF. The CDR3 coding sequence is TGTGCCACCAGCAGAGTAAACGTGAGCGGCTACACCTTC.